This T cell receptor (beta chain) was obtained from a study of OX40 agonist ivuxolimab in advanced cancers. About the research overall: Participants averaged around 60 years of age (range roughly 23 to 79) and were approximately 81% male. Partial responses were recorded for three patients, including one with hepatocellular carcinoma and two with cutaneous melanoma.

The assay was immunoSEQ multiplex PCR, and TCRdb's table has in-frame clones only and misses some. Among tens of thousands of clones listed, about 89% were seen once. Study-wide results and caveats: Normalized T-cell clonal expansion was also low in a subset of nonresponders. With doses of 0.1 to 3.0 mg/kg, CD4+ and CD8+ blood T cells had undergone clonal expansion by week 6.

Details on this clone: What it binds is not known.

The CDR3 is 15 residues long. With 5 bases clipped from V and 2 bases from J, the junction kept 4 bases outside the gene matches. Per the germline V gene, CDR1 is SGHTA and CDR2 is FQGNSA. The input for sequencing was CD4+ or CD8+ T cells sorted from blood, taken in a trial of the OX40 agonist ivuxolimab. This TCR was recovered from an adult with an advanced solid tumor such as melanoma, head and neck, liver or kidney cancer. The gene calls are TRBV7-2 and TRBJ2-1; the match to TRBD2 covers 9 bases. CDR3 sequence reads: CASSLAGGTYNEQFF. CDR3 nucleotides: TGTGCCAGCAGCCTGGCGGGGGGGACCTACAATGAGCAGTTCTTC.